This T cell receptor beta chain was retrieved from a study of blood T cell repertoires in COVID-19. CDR1 ENHRY and CDR2 SYGVKD come from the germline V gene. There are 15 residues in the CDR3. V lost 6 bases, J lost 4 bases, and 5 bases stayed unmatched. Sequencing was performed with immunoSEQ multiplex PCR; in TCRdb, only in-frame clones are kept and a portion is missing. The repertoire includes approximately 260,000 clones, about 80% of them detected once, and roughly 3.2% sits in the top ten. This sequence originates from a man between 45 and 60 years old who had recovered from COVID-19. The rearrangement uses TRBV10-3 and TRBJ2-2; 10 nucleotides match TRBD2. The sequencing input was PBMCs or T cells enriched from blood (not recorded which). CDR3 region: CAISGTSDSTGELFF. The CDR3 DNA sequence: TGTGCCATCAGCGGGACTAGCGATAGCACCGGGGAGCTGTTTTTT.